One sample yielded the 26 T cell receptor beta chains listed below, sequenced in a study of blood T cell repertoires in COVID-19. Measured with immunoSEQ multiplex PCR; TCRdb has only the in-frame clones, and not every one. The table includes 40,000 to 60,000 clones, roughly nine tenths detected once. Sequencing used peripheral blood. The source is a human donor in a cohort sampled during active COVID-19.

The chain is built from TRBV6-5 and TRBJ2-5; TRBD2 might be the D (5 bases). CDR3 size: 14 residues. Germline-derived CDR1 and CDR2 are MNHEY and SVGAGI. Deletions cut 8 bases from V and 0 bases from J, with 13 bases between. CDR3 DNA: TGTGCCAGCTGGTGGGAGAGGTACCAAGAGACCCAGTACTTC. Translated, it gives CASWWERYQETQYF.

The count of this clone is one. This chain joins TRBV7-6 and TRBJ2-1; the D gene is possibly TRBD2 (6 bases). This CDR3 comprises 15 residues. The V gene's germline CDR1 is SGHVS and CDR2 FNYEAQ. V lost 3 bases and J lost 7, with 16 bases in between. The CDR3 sequence: CASSLVVGAGNEQFF. DNA for the CDR3: TGTGCCAGCAGCTTGGTCGTCGGGGCGGGGAATGAGCAGTTCTTC.

The J gene is TRBJ2-3, the V gene TRBV19; 7 positions match TRBD1. CDR1 is LNHDA, CDR2 SQIVND, per germline (reference sequence). V dropped 6 bases and J dropped 2; count of bases not matched to a gene: 5. The length of the CDR3 is 14 residues. CDR3 sequence (DNA): TGTGCCAGTAGAAGACAGGGCGACACAGATACGCAGTATTTT. This codes for CASRRQGDTDTQYF.

V gene TRBV2 combines with J gene TRBJ1-1; D call uncertain. CDR1 is SNHLY, CDR2 FYNNEI, per germline. The CDR3 is made up of 12 amino acids. Trimming pared 2 bases from V and 1 base from J, leaving 2 bases between. The CDR3 sequence is CASSEQNTEAFF. The CDR3 nucleotides are TGTGCCAGCAGTGAACAGAACACTGAAGCTTTCTTT.

This clone was recorded once. The J gene is TRBJ2-7, the V gene TRBV28; 7 bases are a match to TRBD2. Losses at the gene ends were 2 bases for V and 4 bases for J; bases not matched to a gene: 5. The CDR3 contains 14 residues. Germline V gives CDR1 MDHEN, CDR2 SYDVKM. In DNA, the CDR3 is TGTGCCAGCAGTTTAGCGGGAGCGTCTTACGAGCAGTACGTC. It translates to CASSLAGASYEQYV.

The chain employs TRBV3-1 (or the pseudogene TRBV3-2) and TRBJ2-3; 13 bases map to TRBD2. Germline V CDR1 and CDR2: LGHDT, YNNKEL (reference sequence). This CDR3 has 21 residues. V gave up 3 bases and J gave up 4 bases; unmatched junction bases: 19. CDR3 amino acids: CASSHHRQGLGTSGIADTQYF. CDR3 sequence (DNA): TGTGCCAGCAGCCACCATAGACAGGGACTTGGGACTAGCGGGATTGCAGATACGCAGTATTTT.

V usage is TRBV5-1 and J usage is TRBJ1-1, with D possibly TRBD1 on 5 matching bases. Trimming pared 0 bases from V and 4 bases from J, leaving 16 bases between. Germline V lookup: CDR1 SGHRS, CDR2 YFSETQ. The CDR3 totals 16 residues. DNA of the CDR3: TGCGCCAGCAGCTTGGATTTGGGGGGGACTAGCACTGAAGCTTTCTTT. This encodes CASSLDLGGTSTEAFF.

The chain joins TRBV5-4 to TRBJ2-5; D may be TRBD1 (7 bases). V lost 4 bases, J lost 0 bases, and 10 bases lay in between. Germline CDR1 reads SGHNT; CDR2 reads YYREEE (reference sequence). This CDR3 is built from 14 residues. The CDR3 here is CASSAGQNQETQYF. The CDR3 region has the DNA TGTGCCAGCAGCGCGGGACAGAACCAAGAGACCCAGTACTTC.

CDR3 DNA: TGTGCCAGCAGCGTAGATGGACAGGGGGCGTCCTACGAGCAGTACTTC. Amino acid sequence: CASSVDGQGASYEQYF. The genes are TRBV9 and TRBJ2-7; 11 bases are shared with TRBD1. From germline, CDR1 is SGDLS and CDR2 YYNGEE. V was clipped by 0 bases and J by 1 base; unmatched bases: 3. This CDR3 is built from 16 residues.

The chain has TRBV5-6 and TRBJ1-6; D not resolved. V shed 6 bases and J shed 7 bases, with 14 bases lying between them. The CDR3 sequence is 14 residues long. The germline gives CDR1 SGHDT, CDR2 YYEEEE. The CDR3 DNA is TGTGCCAGCAACTTTGCGCAGGTCAATTCACCCCTCCACTTT. Translating gives CASNFAQVNSPLHF.

The chain uses TRBV5-1 and TRBJ1-1; D gene uncertain. CDR1 and CDR2 from the germline V gene are SGHRS and YFSETQ. V was clipped by 7 bases and J by 7 bases, with 11 bases between them. The CDR3 sequence is 11 residues long. The CDR3: CASGIEGEAFF. As DNA, the CDR3 is TGCGCCAGCGGCATAGAGGGTGAAGCTTTCTTT.

This clone was recorded a few times. The chain employs TRBV5-6 and TRBJ1-5; 8 bases match TRBD1. Germline V lookup: CDR1 SGHDT, CDR2 YYEEEE. The length of the CDR3 is 15 residues. The junction had 3 bases not matched to a gene; V was cut back by 0 bases and J by 4 bases. This CDR3 reads CASSLGQGPNQPQHF. CDR3 in DNA: TGTGCCAGCAGCTTGGGACAGGGGCCGAATCAGCCCCAGCATTTT.

The count of this clone is one. The chain couples TRBV28 to TRBJ1-3, with 8 bases aligning to TRBD1. V dropped 5 bases and J dropped 2; count of bases not matched to a gene: 8. Per germline, CDR1 MDHEN and CDR2 SYDVKM. This CDR3 spans 16 amino acids. The CDR3 coding sequence is TGTGCCAGCAGTCTAAGCGAGGACAGGGCTGGAAACACCATATATTTT. This sequence encodes CASSLSEDRAGNTIYF.

This clone was recorded once. The chain uses TRBV6-1 and TRBJ1-2; TRBD1 aligns across 8 bases. The J segment lost 8 bases and the V segment lost 2 bases, leaving 10 bases of the junction unmatched. The CDR3 totals 15 residues. Germline V gene lookup returns CDR1 MNHNS and CDR2 SASEGT. The DNA for the CDR3 is TGTGCCAGCAGTGAACCGGGTCAGGGGGCTAGGGGCTACACCTTC. This encodes CASSEPGQGARGYTF.

J is TRBJ2-1 and V is TRBV5-1; 11 nucleotides match TRBD2. V lost 4 bases, J lost 4 bases, and 13 bases stayed unmatched. The CDR3 has 18 residues. Germline V gene lookup returns CDR1 SGHRS and CDR2 YFSETQ. CDR3 sequence: CASSPSSGRPQAYNEQFF. CDR3 sequence (DNA): TGCGCCAGCAGCCCTTCTAGCGGGAGGCCCCAAGCTTACAATGAGCAGTTCTTC.

V and J are TRBV7-6 and TRBJ1-4; no definite D call. The CDR3 is 13 amino acids. From germline, CDR1 is SGHVS and CDR2 FNYEAQ. The germline V and J ends were trimmed by 5 bases and 12 bases, with 16 bases remaining between them. The CDR3 DNA reads as TGTGCCAGCAGCCCGGGTGGTAGGTCGGAACTGTTTTTT. Protein product: CASSPGGRSELFF.

This chain joins TRBV25-1 and TRBJ2-2; 11 bases align to TRBD1. In germline, CDR1 is MGHDK, CDR2 SYGVNS. The CDR3 runs to 15 residues. V gave up 3 bases and J gave up 3 bases; unmatched junction bases: 0. The CDR3 nucleotides read TGTGCCAGCAGTGAGGGACAGGGGGACACCGGGGAGCTGTTTTTT. Translation gives CASSEGQGDTGELFF.

The chain joins TRBV6-5 to TRBJ1-5, with D maybe TRBD1 (5 bases). Trimming cost V 4 bases and J 2 bases, with 12 bases left between them. Germline assignment: CDR1 MNHEY and CDR2 SVGAGI. The CDR3 contains 15 residues. The CDR3 region has the DNA TGTGCCAGCAGTTCTTCTGGGGCGGGCAATCAGCCCCAGCATTTT. Encoded protein: CASSSSGAGNQPQHF.

This chain connects TRBV2 to TRBJ1-6; TRBD1 aligns across 11 bases. This CDR3 has 14 residues. The V segment lost 9 bases and the J segment 10 bases; nucleotides outside the gene matches: 8. CDR1 and CDR2 from the germline V gene are SNHLY and FYNNEI. Here the CDR3 reads CARSGTGGGSPLHF. The CDR3 region has the DNA TGTGCCAGATCAGGGACAGGGGGAGGATCACCCCTCCACTTT.

This clone was found once. The chain couples TRBV9 to TRBJ1-3, with 8 bases identical to TRBD1. CDR1 SGDLS and CDR2 YYNGEE come from the germline V gene. Germline trimming cut 3 bases from V and 0 bases from J; bases unmatched to any gene: 2. CDR3 length: 15 residues. Here the CDR3 reads CASSGQGHSGNTIYF. The CDR3 DNA reads as TGTGCCAGCAGCGGACAGGGGCACTCTGGAAACACCATATATTTT.

The chain joins TRBV7-8 to TRBJ2-2, with TRBD2 matching 13 bases. The V gene's germline CDR1 is SGHVS and CDR2 FQNEAQ. After removal of 3 bases from V and 1 base from J, the junction contained 11 bases not matched to a gene. The length of the CDR3 is 20 residues. The CDR3 loop is CASSFKARLAGGLNTGELFF. The CDR3 DNA reads as TGTGCCAGCAGCTTCAAAGCCCGACTAGCGGGAGGCCTGAACACCGGGGAGCTGTTTTTT.

The rearrangement joins TRBV18 to TRBJ1-1, with unresolved D. The CDR3 has 14 residues. In germline, CDR1 is KGHSH, CDR2 LQKENI. Trimming took off 2 bases at V and 1 base at J, with 8 bases between the two ends. For the CDR3, the DNA is TGTGCCAGCTCACCAACGACACCGAACACTGAAGCTTTCTTT. Residues: CASSPTTPNTEAFF.

The chain is built from TRBV6-6 and TRBJ1-1; a possible D gene is TRBD1 (6 bases). The CDR3 has 13 residues. Looked up from germline, CDR1 is MNHNY and CDR2 is SVGAGI (reference sequence). The ends were cut back, 10 bases at V and 1 base at J, with 13 bases in the middle. The chain's CDR3 is CAIYRETNTEAFF. Written as DNA, the CDR3 is TGTGCCATATACAGGGAAACGAACACTGAAGCTTTCTTT.

The rearrangement links TRBV11-2 to TRBJ1-6; 11 bases fit TRBD1. Looked up from germline, CDR1 is SGHAT and CDR2 is FQNNGV. The V and J ends lost 5 bases and 7 bases, in that order; junction bases with no gene match: 4. This CDR3 comprises 15 residues. The CDR3 spells CASSGTGGWNSPLHF. In DNA, the CDR3 is TGTGCCAGCAGCGGGACAGGGGGTTGGAATTCACCCCTCCACTTT. The variable domain in full, completed from reference TRBV11-2 and TRBJ1-6, reads EAGVAQSPRYKIIEKRQSVAFWCNPISGHATLYWYQQILGQGPKLLIQFQNNGVVDDSQLPKDRFSAERLKGVDSTLKIQPAKLEDSAVYLCASSGTGGWNSPLHFGNGTRLTVT.

CDR3 DNA sequence: TGTGCCAGCAGTTTAGCGCGCGGCTACGAGCAGTACGTC. Translation: CASSLARGYEQYV. This chain links TRBV12-3 or TRBV12-4 with TRBJ2-7; D gene ambiguous. This CDR3 has 13 amino acids. Trimming pared 0 bases from V and 3 bases from J, leaving 6 bases between.

The gene calls are TRBV10-1 and TRBJ2-3; 8 bases map to TRBD2. CDR1 and CDR2 from the germline V gene are WNHNN and SYGVQD (reference sequence). With 4 bases clipped from V and 5 bases from J, the junction kept 5 bases outside the gene matches. The CDR3 spans 14 residues. The CDR3: CASSVGRARDTQYF. In nucleotides, the CDR3 is TGCGCCAGCAGTGTCGGGAGGGCCAGAGATACGCAGTATTTT.